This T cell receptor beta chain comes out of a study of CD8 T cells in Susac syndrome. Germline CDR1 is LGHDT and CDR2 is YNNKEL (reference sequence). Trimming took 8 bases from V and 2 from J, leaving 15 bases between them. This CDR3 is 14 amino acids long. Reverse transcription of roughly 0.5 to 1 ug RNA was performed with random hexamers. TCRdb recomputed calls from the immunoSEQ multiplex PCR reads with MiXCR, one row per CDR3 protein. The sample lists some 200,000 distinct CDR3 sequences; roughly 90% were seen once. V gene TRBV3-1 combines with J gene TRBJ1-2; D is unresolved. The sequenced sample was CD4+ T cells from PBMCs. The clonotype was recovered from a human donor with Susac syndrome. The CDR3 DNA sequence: TGTGCCAGCCGTAAAGGAGAACTCAACTATGGCTACACCTTC. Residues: CASRKGELNYGYTF. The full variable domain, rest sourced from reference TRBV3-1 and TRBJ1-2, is DTAVSQTPKYLVTQMGNDKSIKCEQNLGHDTMYWYKQDSKKFLKIMFSYNNKELIINETVPNRFSPKSPDKAHLNLHINSLELGDSAVYFCASRKGELNYGYTFGSGTRLTVV.